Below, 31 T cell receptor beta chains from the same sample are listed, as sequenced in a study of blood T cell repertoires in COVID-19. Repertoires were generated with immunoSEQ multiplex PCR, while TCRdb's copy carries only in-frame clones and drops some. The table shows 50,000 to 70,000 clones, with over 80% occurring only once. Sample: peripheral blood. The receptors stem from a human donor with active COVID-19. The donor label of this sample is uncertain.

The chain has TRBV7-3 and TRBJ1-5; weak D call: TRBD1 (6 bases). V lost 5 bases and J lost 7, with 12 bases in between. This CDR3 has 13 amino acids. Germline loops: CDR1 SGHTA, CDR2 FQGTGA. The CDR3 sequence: CASSLYGGQPQHF. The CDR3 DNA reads TGTGCCAGCAGCCTCTATGGGGGCCAGCCCCAGCATTTT. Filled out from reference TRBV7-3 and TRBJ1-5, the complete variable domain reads GAGVSQTPSNKVTEKGKYVELRCDPISGHTALYWYRQSLGQGPEFLIYFQGTGAADDSGLPNDRFFAVRPEGSVSTLKIQRTERGDSAVYLCASSLYGGQPQHFGDGTRLSIL.

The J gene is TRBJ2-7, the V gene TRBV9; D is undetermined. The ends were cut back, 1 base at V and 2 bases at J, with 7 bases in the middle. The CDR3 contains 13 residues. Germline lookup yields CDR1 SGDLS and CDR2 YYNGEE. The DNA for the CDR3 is TGTGCCAGCAGCGTACGAACAACCTACGAGCAGTACTTC. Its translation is CASSVRTTYEQYF.

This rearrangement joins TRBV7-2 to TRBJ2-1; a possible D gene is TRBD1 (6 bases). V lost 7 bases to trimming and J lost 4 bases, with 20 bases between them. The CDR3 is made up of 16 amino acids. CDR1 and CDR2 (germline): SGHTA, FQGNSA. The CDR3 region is CASIPRGSSGYNEQFF. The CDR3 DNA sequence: TGTGCCAGCATTCCTAGGGGGTCCTCGGGTTACAATGAGCAGTTCTTC.

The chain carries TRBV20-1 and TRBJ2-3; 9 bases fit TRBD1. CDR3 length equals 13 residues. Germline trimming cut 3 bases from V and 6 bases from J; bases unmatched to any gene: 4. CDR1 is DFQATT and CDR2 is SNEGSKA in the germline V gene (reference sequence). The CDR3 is CSASEQGADTQYF. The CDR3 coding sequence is TGCAGTGCTAGTGAACAGGGGGCGGATACGCAGTATTTT.

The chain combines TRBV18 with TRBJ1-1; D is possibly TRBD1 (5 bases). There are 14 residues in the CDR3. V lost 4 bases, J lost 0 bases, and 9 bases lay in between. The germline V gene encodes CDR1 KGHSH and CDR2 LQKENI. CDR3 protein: CASSLSTVNTEAFF. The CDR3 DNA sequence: TGTGCCAGCTCACTCTCGACAGTGAACACTGAAGCTTTCTTT.

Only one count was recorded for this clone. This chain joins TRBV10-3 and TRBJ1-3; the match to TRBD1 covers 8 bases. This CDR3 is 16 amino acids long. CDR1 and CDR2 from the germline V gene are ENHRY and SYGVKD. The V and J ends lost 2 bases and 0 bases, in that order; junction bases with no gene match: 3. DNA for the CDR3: TGTGCCATCAGTGAGGGACAGGGACCCTCTGGAAACACCATATATTTT. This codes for CAISEGQGPSGNTIYF.

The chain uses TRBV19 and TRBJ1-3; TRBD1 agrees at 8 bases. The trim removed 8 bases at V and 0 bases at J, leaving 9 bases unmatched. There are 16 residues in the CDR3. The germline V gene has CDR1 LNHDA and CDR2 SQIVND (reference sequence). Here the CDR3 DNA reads TGTGCCAGTTATGACAGGGGAGGACTCTCTGGAAACACCATATATTTT. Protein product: CASYDRGGLSGNTIYF.

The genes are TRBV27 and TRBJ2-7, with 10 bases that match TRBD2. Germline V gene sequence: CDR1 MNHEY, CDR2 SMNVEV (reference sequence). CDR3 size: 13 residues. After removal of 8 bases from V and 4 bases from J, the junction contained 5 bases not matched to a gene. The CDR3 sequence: CASRLAGEYEQYF. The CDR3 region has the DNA TGTGCCAGCCGCCTAGCGGGAGAGTACGAGCAGTACTTC.

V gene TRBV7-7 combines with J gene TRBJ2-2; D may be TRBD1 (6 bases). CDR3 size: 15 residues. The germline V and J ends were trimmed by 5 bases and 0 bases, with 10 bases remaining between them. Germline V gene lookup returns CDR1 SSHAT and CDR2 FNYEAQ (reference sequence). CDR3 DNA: TGTGCCAGCAGCGCTGACAGGTCGAACACCGGGGAGCTGTTTTTT. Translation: CASSADRSNTGELFF.

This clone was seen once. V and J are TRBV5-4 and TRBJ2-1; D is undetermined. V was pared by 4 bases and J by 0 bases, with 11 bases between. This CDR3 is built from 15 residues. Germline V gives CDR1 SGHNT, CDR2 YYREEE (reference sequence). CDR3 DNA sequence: TGTGCCAGCAGCACCGACTGGAGCTCCTACAATGAGCAGTTCTTC. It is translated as CASSTDWSSYNEQFF.

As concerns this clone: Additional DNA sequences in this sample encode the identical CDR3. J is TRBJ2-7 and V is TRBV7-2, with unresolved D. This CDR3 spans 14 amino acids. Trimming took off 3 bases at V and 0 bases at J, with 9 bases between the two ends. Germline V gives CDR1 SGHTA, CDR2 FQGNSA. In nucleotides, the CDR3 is TGTGCCAGCAGCTTTGGTGGCAGCTCCTACGAGCAGTACTTC. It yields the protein CASSFGGSSYEQYF.

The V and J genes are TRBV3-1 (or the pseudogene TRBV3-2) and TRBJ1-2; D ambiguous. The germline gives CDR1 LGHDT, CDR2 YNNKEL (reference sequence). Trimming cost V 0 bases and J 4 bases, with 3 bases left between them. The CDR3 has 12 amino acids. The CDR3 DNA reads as TGTGCCAGCAGCCAAGACTCCTATGGCTACACCTTC. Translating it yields CASSQDSYGYTF.

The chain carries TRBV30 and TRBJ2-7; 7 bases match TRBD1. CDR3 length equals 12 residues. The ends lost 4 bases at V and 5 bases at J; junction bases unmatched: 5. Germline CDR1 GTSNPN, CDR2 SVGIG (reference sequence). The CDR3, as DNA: TGTGCCTGGAAGTTCGACAGGGACGAGCAGTACTTC. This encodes CAWKFDRDEQYF.

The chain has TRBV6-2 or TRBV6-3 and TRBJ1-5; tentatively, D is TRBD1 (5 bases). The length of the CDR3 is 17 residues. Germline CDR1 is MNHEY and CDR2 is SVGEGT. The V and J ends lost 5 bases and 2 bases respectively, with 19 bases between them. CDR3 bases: TGTGCCAGCAGTCCAGCCGCTCTGGGGCTCGGCAATCAGCCCCAGCATTTT. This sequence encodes CASSPAALGLGNQPQHF.

The DNA of the CDR3 is TGTGCCAGCTCACCACCACGGGGTGGGACAGGGAGGACTGAAGCTTTCTTT. Its translation: CASSPPRGGTGRTEAFF. This chain connects TRBV18 to TRBJ1-1, with 9 positions matching TRBD1. CDR3 length: 17 residues. The germline CDR1 and CDR2 sequences are KGHSH and LQKENI. V gave up 0 bases and J gave up 5 bases; unmatched junction bases: 10.

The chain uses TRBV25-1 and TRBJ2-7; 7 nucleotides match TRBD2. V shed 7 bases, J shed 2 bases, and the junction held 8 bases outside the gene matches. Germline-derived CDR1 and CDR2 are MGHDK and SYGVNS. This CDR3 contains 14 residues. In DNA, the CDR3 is TGTGCCAGCACTGCGGCGGGGAGGGCCTACGAGCAGTACTTC. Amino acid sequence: CASTAAGRAYEQYF.

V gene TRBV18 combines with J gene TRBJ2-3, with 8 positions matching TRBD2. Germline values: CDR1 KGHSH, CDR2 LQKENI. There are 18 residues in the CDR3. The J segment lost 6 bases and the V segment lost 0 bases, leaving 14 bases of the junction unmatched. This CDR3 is CASSPPVGSGETEDTQYF. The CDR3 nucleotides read TGTGCCAGCTCACCACCGGTCGGTAGCGGGGAAACGGAGGATACGCAGTATTTT.

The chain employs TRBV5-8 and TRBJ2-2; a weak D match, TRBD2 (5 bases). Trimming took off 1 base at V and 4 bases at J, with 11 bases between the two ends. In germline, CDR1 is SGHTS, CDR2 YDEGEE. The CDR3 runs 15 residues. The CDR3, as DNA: TGTGCCAGCAGCTTGCGGGGAAGACCCACCGGGGAGCTGTTTTTT. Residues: CASSLRGRPTGELFF.

The CDR3 is CASSLAKGLANVGDTQYF. CDR3 DNA sequence: TGTGCCAGCAGCTTAGCTAAGGGACTAGCGAACGTAGGCGATACGCAGTATTTT. This chain joins TRBV7-2 and TRBJ2-3; 10 bases map to TRBD2. Looked up from germline, CDR1 is SGHTA and CDR2 is FQGNSA. The J segment lost 6 bases and the V segment lost 0 bases, leaving 12 bases of the junction unmatched. This CDR3 has 18 residues.

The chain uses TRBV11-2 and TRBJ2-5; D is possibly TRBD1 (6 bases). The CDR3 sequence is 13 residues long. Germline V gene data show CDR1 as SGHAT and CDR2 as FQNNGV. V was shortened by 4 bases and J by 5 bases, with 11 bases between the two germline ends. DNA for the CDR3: TGTGCCAGCAGCTCAACAGGGCACGAGACCCAGTACTTC. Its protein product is CASSSTGHETQYF.

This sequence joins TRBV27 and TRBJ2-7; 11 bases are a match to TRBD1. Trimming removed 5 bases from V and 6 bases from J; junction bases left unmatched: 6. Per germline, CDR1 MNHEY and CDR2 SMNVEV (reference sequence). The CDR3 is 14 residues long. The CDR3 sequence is CASSAWTGGREQYF. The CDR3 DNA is TGTGCCAGCAGTGCCTGGACAGGGGGCCGCGAGCAGTACTTC.

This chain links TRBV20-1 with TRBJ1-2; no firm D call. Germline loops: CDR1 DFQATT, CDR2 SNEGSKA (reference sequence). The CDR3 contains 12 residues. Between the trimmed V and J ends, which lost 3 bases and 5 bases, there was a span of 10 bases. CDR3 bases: TGCAGTGCTAGTGGGGAGTTTTATGGCTACACCTTC. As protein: CSASGEFYGYTF.

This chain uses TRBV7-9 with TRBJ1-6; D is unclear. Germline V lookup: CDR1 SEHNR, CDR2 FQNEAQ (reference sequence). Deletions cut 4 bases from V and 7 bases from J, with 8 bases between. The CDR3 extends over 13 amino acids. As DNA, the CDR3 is TGTGCCAGCAGCTCAAGCGGCAATTCACCCCTCCACTTT. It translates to CASSSSGNSPLHF. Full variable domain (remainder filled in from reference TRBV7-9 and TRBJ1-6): DTGVSQNPRHKITKRGQNVTFRCDPISEHNRLYWYRQTLGQGPEFLTYFQNEAQLEKSRLLSDRFSAERPKGSFSTLEIQRTEQGDSAMYLCASSSSGNSPLHFGNGTRLTVT.

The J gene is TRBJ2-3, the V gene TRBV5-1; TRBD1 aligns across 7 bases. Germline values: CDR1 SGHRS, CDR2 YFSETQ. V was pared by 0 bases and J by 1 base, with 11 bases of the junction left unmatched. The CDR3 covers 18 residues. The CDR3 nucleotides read TGCGCCAGCAGCTTGGAAGGGGGCGCCCCTCTGGGCACAGATACGCAGTATTTT. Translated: CASSLEGGAPLGTDTQYF.

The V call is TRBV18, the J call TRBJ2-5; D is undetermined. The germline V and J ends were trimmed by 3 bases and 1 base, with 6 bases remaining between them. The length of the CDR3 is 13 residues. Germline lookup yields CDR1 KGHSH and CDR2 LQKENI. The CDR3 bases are TGTGCCAGCTCACCGAGAGTCCAAGAGACCCAGTACTTC. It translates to CASSPRVQETQYF.

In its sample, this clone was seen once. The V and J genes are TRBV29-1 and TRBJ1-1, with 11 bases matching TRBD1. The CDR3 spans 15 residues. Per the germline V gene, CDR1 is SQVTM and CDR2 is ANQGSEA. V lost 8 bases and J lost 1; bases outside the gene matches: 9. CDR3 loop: CSYGGQGAWNTEAFF. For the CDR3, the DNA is TGCAGCTATGGAGGACAGGGGGCATGGAACACTGAAGCTTTCTTT. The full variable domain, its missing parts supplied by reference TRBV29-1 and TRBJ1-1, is SAVISQKPSRDICQRGTSLTIQCQVDSQVTMMFWYRQQPGQSLTLIATANQGSEATYESGFVIDKFPISRPNLTFSTLTVSNMSPEDSSIYLCSYGGQGAWNTEAFFGQGTRLTVV.

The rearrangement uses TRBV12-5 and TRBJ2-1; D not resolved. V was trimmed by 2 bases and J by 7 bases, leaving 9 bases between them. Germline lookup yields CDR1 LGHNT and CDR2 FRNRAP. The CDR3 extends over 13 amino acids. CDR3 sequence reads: CASGLSPGNEQFF. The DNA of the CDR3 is TGTGCTAGTGGTTTGAGCCCAGGTAATGAGCAGTTCTTC.

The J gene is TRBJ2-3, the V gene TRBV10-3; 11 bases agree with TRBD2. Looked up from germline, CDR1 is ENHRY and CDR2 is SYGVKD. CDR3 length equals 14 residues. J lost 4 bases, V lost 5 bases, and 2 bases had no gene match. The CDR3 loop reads CAISLTSGADTQYF. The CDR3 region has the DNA TGTGCCATCAGTCTGACTAGCGGGGCAGATACGCAGTATTTT.

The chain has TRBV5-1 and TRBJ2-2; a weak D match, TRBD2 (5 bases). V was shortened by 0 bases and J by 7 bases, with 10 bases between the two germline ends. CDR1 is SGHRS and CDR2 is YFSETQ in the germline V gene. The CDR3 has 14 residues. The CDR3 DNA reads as TGCGCCAGCAGCTTGGTAGCGACCCTCGGGGAGCTGTTTTTT. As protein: CASSLVATLGELFF.

CDR3 protein: CATSDPKGQGSTDTQYF. CDR3 DNA: TGTGCCACCAGTGATCCCAAGGGACAGGGGAGCACAGATACGCAGTATTTT. This chain uses TRBV24-1 with TRBJ2-3; 10 bases match TRBD1. With 3 bases clipped from V and 0 bases from J, the junction kept 5 bases outside the gene matches. Germline V gene data show CDR1 as KGHDR and CDR2 as SFDVKD. The CDR3 length is 17 residues.

In DNA form, the CDR3 reads TGTGCCTGGAGTGTACGGAGTGCCACTGAAGCTTTCTTT. It specifies CAWSVRSATEAFF. The chain employs TRBV30 and TRBJ1-1; the D is unclear. CDR3 length equals 13 residues. The V end was cut by 0 bases, the J end by 4 bases, with 9 bases between. Germline loops: CDR1 GTSNPN, CDR2 SVGIG (reference sequence). The variable domain in full, completed from reference TRBV30 and TRBJ1-1, reads SQTIHQWPATLVQPVGSPLSLECTVEGTSNPNLYWYRQAAGRGLQLLFYSVGIGQISSEVPQNLSASRPQDRQFILSSKKLLLSDSGFYLCAWSVRSATEAFFGQGTRLTVV.